Listed below are T cell receptor beta chains from one sample, sequenced in a study of T-cell reconstitution after alpha-beta-depleted transplantation in children. TCRdb re-called the PCR reads with MiXCR, one entry per CDR3 protein. The data hold roughly 280,000 distinct CDR3 sequences, with around 10% observed a single time. The sequences come from peripheral blood, collected 180 days after TCRalphabeta/CD19-depleted stem cell transplant. These TCRs come from a male patient between 2 and 15 years old who had a stem cell transplant for chronic granulomatous disease, so the T cells may come from the graft donor. Each CDR3 is given with its conserved first and last residue. The order of the fields is CDR3 protein, CDR3 DNA, J gene, V gene, clone size, D gene. A D gene is named only where the DNA matches it firmly. The size entry is marked missing in some rows and otherwise reads once, few, many or a size class.

cdr3_aa: CASSQGDRVLNEQYF
cdr3_nt: TGCGCCAGCAGCCAAGGGGACAGGGTGTTAAACGAGCAGTACTTC
j_call: TRBJ2-7
v_call: TRBV4-3
clone_size: many
d_call: TRBD1

cdr3_aa: CASSLRDPDYEQYF
cdr3_nt: TGCGCCAGCAGCTTGCGGGACCCAGACTACGAGCAGTACTTC
j_call: TRBJ2-7
v_call: TRBV5-1
clone_size: few
d_call: NA

cdr3_aa: CACCQDLGATSTDTQYF
cdr3_nt: TGTGCCTGCTGCCAAGATCTCGGGGCGACAAGCACAGATACGCAGTATTTT
j_call: TRBJ2-3
v_call: TRBV3-1
clone_size: NA
d_call: NA

cdr3_aa: CAWSVSGRYNEQFF
cdr3_nt: TGTGCCTGGAGTGTTTCGGGCAGATACAATGAGCAGTTCTTC
j_call: TRBJ2-1
v_call: TRBV30
clone_size: many
d_call: NA

cdr3_aa: CASSPGLPTGELFF
cdr3_nt: TGTGCCAGCAGTCCTGGTCTACCCACCGGGGAGCTGTTTTTT
j_call: TRBJ2-2
v_call: TRBV6-2/TRBV6-3
clone_size: many
d_call: NA

cdr3_aa: CASSLLAGGPSGANVLTF
cdr3_nt: TGTGCCAGCAGCTTATTAGCGGGGGGCCCCTCTGGGGCCAACGTCCTGACTTTC
j_call: TRBJ2-6
v_call: TRBV7-3
clone_size: many
d_call: TRBD2

cdr3_aa: CASRTGGPTDTQYF
cdr3_nt: TGTGCCAGCCGAACGGGAGGGCCCACAGATACGCAGTATTTT
j_call: TRBJ2-3
v_call: TRBV11-2
clone_size: many
d_call: TRBD2

cdr3_aa: CASSEDSPPYNEQFF
cdr3_nt: TGTGCCAGCAGTGAGGACTCCCCCCCCTACAATGAGCAGTTCTTC
j_call: TRBJ2-1
v_call: TRBV6-1
clone_size: many
d_call: NA

cdr3_aa: CASSLLPGLFANTGELFF
cdr3_nt: TGTGCCAGCAGCTTACTCCCGGGACTTTTCGCGAACACCGGGGAGCTGTTTTTT
j_call: TRBJ2-2
v_call: TRBV7-8
clone_size: many
d_call: NA

cdr3_aa: CASSPFDNRHGYTF
cdr3_nt: TGTGCCAGCTCACCATTCGATAACAGGCATGGCTACACCTTC
j_call: TRBJ1-2
v_call: TRBV18
clone_size: many
d_call: NA

cdr3_aa: CASSRGQIEQYF
cdr3_nt: TGTGCCAGCAGCCGAGGACAGATCGAGCAGTACTTC
j_call: TRBJ2-7
v_call: TRBV3-1
clone_size: many
d_call: NA

cdr3_aa: CASSQDAGRYGYTF
cdr3_nt: TGCGCCAGCAGCCAAGATGCGGGGAGGTATGGCTACACCTTC
j_call: TRBJ1-2
v_call: TRBV4-1
clone_size: many
d_call: NA

cdr3_aa: CSVTDTYEQYF
cdr3_nt: TGCAGCGTTACCGATACCTACGAGCAGTACTTC
j_call: TRBJ2-7
v_call: TRBV29-1
clone_size: many
d_call: NA

cdr3_aa: CSVAGGNYEQYF
cdr3_nt: TGCAGTGTTGCGGGGGGCAACTACGAGCAGTACTTC
j_call: TRBJ2-7
v_call: TRBV20-1
clone_size: NA
d_call: TRBD2

cdr3_aa: CARIPGRGYYNEQFF
cdr3_nt: TGTGCCAGAATCCCAGGACGGGGTTACTACAATGAGCAGTTCTTC
j_call: TRBJ2-1
v_call: TRBV5-3
clone_size: NA
d_call: NA